This entry lists 4 T cell receptor beta chains sequenced from one sample in a study of T cell responses to AZD1222 COVID-19 vaccine. TCRdb's table, derived via immunoSEQ multiplex PCR, lists solely in-frame clones and lacks some. The sample includes approximately 200,000 clones, around 93% seen only once; the top ten take about 1%. The sequencing used peripheral blood, collected 28 days after the second AZD1222 dose. The receptors originated from an adult who received the AZD1222 COVID-19 vaccine.

The V call is TRBV29-1, the J call TRBJ2-5; no clear D. The germline V gene encodes CDR1 SQVTM and CDR2 ANQGSEA. V was clipped by 3 bases and J by 5 bases, with 4 bases between them. This CDR3 has 10 amino acids. For the CDR3, the DNA is TGCAGCGTTGATCTGGAGACCCAGTACTTC. Translation gives CSVDLETQYF.

This chain links TRBV2 with TRBJ2-3, with TRBD2 as a possible D gene (5 bases). Germline loops: CDR1 SNHLY, CDR2 FYNNEI. The ends were cut back, 6 bases at V and 0 bases at J, with 13 bases in the middle. The CDR3 runs 15 residues. In DNA form, the CDR3 reads TGTGCCAGCAGAACACACACTAGAAGCACAGATACGCAGTATTTT. Amino acids: CASRTHTRSTDTQYF.

This chain links TRBV7-3 with TRBJ1-1; D is perhaps TRBD1 (6 bases). The CDR3 loop spans 14 amino acids. V lost 2 bases, J lost 4 bases, and 11 bases lay in between. Germline lookup yields CDR1 SGHTA and CDR2 FQGTGA. The CDR3 nucleotides are TGTGCCAGCAGCTTAGGGGGCGCGGGCACTGAAGCTTTCTTT. Its protein product is CASSLGGAGTEAFF.

The genes are TRBV28 and TRBJ1-6; D remains ambiguous. Deletions cut 7 bases from V and 0 bases from J, with 7 bases between. CDR3 length equals 14 residues. Germline loops: CDR1 MDHEN, CDR2 SYDVKM. The CDR3 DNA reads as TGTGCCAGCACCCCCGGCTCCTATAATTCACCCCTCCACTTT. Its protein is CASTPGSYNSPLHF.